This entry is about one TCR beta chain. The entry originates in a study of T cell changes during pregnancy in multiple sclerosis. Measured with immunoSEQ multiplex PCR; TCRdb has only the in-frame clones, and not every one. The data show 61,000 or so clones, with around 93% seen just once and approximately 0.35% held by the top ten. The trim removed 3 bases at V and 8 bases at J, leaving 7 bases unmatched. CDR3 length: 14 residues. Germline V gives CDR1 SGHAT, CDR2 FQDESV (reference sequence). The sequencing used CD4+ T cells from peripheral blood mononuclear cells, collected before pregnancy. This receptor was taken from a female donor with multiple sclerosis, enrolled in a pregnancy study. J is TRBJ2-1 and V is TRBV11-1; the match to TRBD1 covers 7 bases. Here the CDR3 DNA reads TGTGCCAGCAGCTTGAGGGGGCGCATAGATGAGCAGTTCTTC. Its translation is CASSLRGRIDEQFF. The whole variable domain, remainder taken from reference TRBV11-1 and TRBJ2-1, is EAEVAQSPRYKITEKSQAVAFWCDPISGHATLYWYRQILGQGPELLVQFQDESVVDDSQLPKDRFSAERLKGVDSTLKIQPAELGDSAMYLCASSLRGRIDEQFFGPGTRLTVL.